This T cell receptor (beta chain) was identified during a study of cytomegalovirus exposure and HLA in healthy donors. Measured with immunoSEQ multiplex PCR; TCRdb has only the in-frame clones, and not every one. The repertoire holds about 360,000 clones, with 86% as singletons. The clonotype was recovered from a woman aged 18-29 years in good health and CMV-seronegative. Material for sequencing was PBMCs.

CDR3 sequence reads: CASSPQGLSTDTQYF. In nucleotides, the CDR3 is TGTGCCAGCAGCCCGCAAGGACTAAGCACAGATACGCAGTATTTT. This chain connects TRBV5-4 to TRBJ2-3; tentatively, D is TRBD2 (6 bases). This CDR3 is built from 15 residues. Germline assignment: CDR1 SGHNT and CDR2 YYREEE (reference sequence). Trimming pared 4 bases from V and 0 bases from J, leaving 12 bases between.